These T cell receptor beta chains were read from a single sample in a study of control samples from healthy donors and cancer patients. The method was immunoSEQ multiplex PCR; TCRdb's version includes in-frame clones alone and lacks a portion of them. The data hold over 150,000 clones, with over 90% observed a single time. Sequencing was carried out using blood. Every receptor here comes from a woman younger than 45 in good health. Both conserved end residues are part of each CDR3. The D gene is left open where the match is weak. Not every row has a clone size; where given, it reads once, few, many or a size class.

few	TRBV27	.	TRBJ2-1	TGTGCCAGCAATCAGGCGGGGCGGGTCAACTACAATGAGCAGTTCTTC	CASNQAGRVNYNEQFF
.	TRBV6-5	.	TRBJ1-5	TGTGCCAGCATTGGGAGACTAGGGCAGCCCCAGCATTTT	CASIGRLGQPQHF
.	TRBV14	TRBD2	TRBJ2-6	TGTGCCAGCAGCCCCCCGCTAGCGGGGGCCTCTGGGGCCAACGTCCTGACTTTC	CASSPPLAGASGANVLTF
.	TRBV5-4	.	TRBJ1-4	TGTGCCAGCAGCCCGGAACCGGGTTACGGAGGGGAAAAACTGTTTTTT	CASSPEPGYGGEKLFF
.	TRBV19	.	TRBJ2-3	TGTGCCAGTAGTATCACAGATACGCAGTATTTT	CASSITDTQYF
.	TRBV19	TRBD1	TRBJ1-6	TGTGCCAGTACCCCCGGGACAGTCAATTCACCCCTCCACTTT	CASTPGTVNSPLHF
.	TRBV30	TRBD2	TRBJ2-2	TGTGCCTGGACGGGAGGGCCGAACGGGGAGCTGTTTTTT	CAWTGGPNGELFF
.	TRBV28	.	TRBJ2-7	TGTGCCAGCAGTCCTTTTTCGACAGGACCGCCCTACGAGCAGTACTTC	CASSPFSTGPPYEQYF
.	TRBV28	.	TRBJ2-1	TGTGCCAGCATCTACGGTGGGGCAAGCTCCTACAATGAGCAGTTCTTC	CASIYGGASSYNEQFF
.	TRBV20-1	.	TRBJ2-1	TGCAGTGCTAGTCCGGTGGCGGGAACTGAGCAGTTCTTC	CSASPVAGTEQFF
.	TRBV11-2	TRBD1	TRBJ1-1	TGTGCCAGCAGCTTTGACAGGGCTGCACCCTTCAACACTGAAGCTTTCTTT	CASSFDRAAPFNTEAFF
.	TRBV2	TRBD1	TRBJ1-5	TGTGCCAGCAGTGGGGACAGTCCAGATCAGCCCCAGCATTTT	CASSGDSPDQPQHF
.	TRBV10-1	.	TRBJ1-1	TGCGCCAGCAGTGAGTCTGACCCCGGGAGGACTGAAGCTTTCTTT	CASSESDPGRTEAFF
.	TRBV5-5	TRBD1	TRBJ2-3	TGTGCCAGCAGCGTGGACAGGGCAGATACGCAGTATTTT	CASSVDRADTQYF
.	TRBV28	.	TRBJ2-7	TGTGCCAGCAGTTTATGGGGAACCGCCCAAACTCGCGGGCAGTACTTC	CASSLWGTAQTRGQYF
.	TRBV9	.	TRBJ1-5	TGTGCCAGCAGCGTAGGGGTGGGGGGACTCAATCAGCCCCAGCATTTT	CASSVGVGGLNQPQHF
.	TRBV28	TRBD2	TRBJ2-6	TGTGCCTGTATCCGGGGGGGAGCCAGCTCTGGGGCCAACGTCCTGACTTTC	CACIRGGASSGANVLTF
.	TRBV18	.	TRBJ2-2	TGTGCCAGCTCCCCGCGTAGGGTCGACACCGGGGAGCTGTTTTTT	CASSPRRVDTGELFF
.	TRBV30	TRBD2	TRBJ2-1	TGTGCCTGGAGTTTCTCCACTAGCGCCAATGAGCAGTTCTTC	CAWSFSTSANEQFF
.	TRBV28	.	TRBJ2-2	TGTGCCAGCGGTGTGAGACTGGAGAACACCGGGGAGCTGTTTTTT	CASGVRLENTGELFF
once	TRBV5-4	.	TRBJ2-2	TGTGCCAGCAGCTTGGAATTCGGGGAGCTGTTTTTT	CASSLEFGELFF
.	TRBV30	.	TRBJ1-5	TGTGCCTGGAGTGCCAACGCTGGGCCCCAGCATTTT	CAWSANAGPQHF
.	TRBV2	.	TRBJ2-3	TGTGCCAGCCTCATTGGCCGAATGCACGCCACAGATACGCAGTATTTT	CASLIGRMHATDTQYF
.	TRBV6-4	TRBD2	TRBJ2-5	TGTGCCAGCAGCCCTGGACTAGCGGGCGGTGAGACCCAGTACTTC	CASSPGLAGGETQYF
.	TRBV7-6	TRBD2	TRBJ2-1	TGTGCCAGCAGCCCGGGGACTAGTCCCTACAATGAGCAGTTCTTC	CASSPGTSPYNEQFF
.	TRBV6-2/TRBV6-3	.	TRBJ1-2	TGTGCCAGCAGTCCGGACCGCGGAAGAATTAACTATGGCTACACCTTC	CASSPDRGRINYGYTF
.	TRBV5-1	TRBD2	TRBJ2-3	TGCGCCAGCAGCTTGGGGAGGACTAGCGAAAACACAGATACGCAGTATTTT	CASSLGRTSENTDTQYF
.	TRBV2	.	TRBJ1-1	TGTGCCAGCACCCGGACTCCCGCAAGGACTGAAGCTTTCTTT	CASTRTPARTEAFF